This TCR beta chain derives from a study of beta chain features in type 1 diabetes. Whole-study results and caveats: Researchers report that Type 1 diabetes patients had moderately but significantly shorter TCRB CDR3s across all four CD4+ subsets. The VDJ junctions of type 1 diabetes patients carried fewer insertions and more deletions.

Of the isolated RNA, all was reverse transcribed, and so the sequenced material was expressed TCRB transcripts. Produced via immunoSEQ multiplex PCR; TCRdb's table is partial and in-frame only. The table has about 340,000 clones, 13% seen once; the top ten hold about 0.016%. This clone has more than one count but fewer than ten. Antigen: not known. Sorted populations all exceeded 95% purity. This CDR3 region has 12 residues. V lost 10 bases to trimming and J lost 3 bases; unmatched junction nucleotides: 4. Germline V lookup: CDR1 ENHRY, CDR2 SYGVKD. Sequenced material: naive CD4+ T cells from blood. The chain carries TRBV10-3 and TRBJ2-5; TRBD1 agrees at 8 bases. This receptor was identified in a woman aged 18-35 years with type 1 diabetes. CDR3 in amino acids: CATSDREETQYF. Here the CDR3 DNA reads TGTGCCACCTCGGACAGGGAAGAGACCCAGTACTTC.